These T cell receptor beta chains were read from a single sample in a study of T cells in Graves' hyperthyroidism and ophthalmopathy. TCRdb re-analysed the multiplex PCR reads in MiXCR, keeping a single row per CDR3 protein. Of about 560,000 distinct CDR3 sequences in the sample, 15% to 20% are singletons; the top ten hold about 20%. The sample consisted of blood. Receptors originate from a woman between 18 and 30 years old with Graves' hyperthyroidism. Both conserved end residues are part of each CDR3. A D gene is named only where the DNA matches it firmly. Size values are once, few and many counts, or a class for expanded clones, and some rows have none.

TRBV2	-	TRBJ2-2	-	TGTGCCGGTACCCGACTCAGTGGGGGGGAGCTGTTTTTT	CAGTRLSGGELFF
TRBV20-1	-	TRBJ1-1	many	TGCAGTGGGTCAGTGAAGTTTGAAGCTTTCTTT	CSGSVKFEAFF
TRBV4-1	TRBD1	TRBJ2-7	many	TGCGCCAGCAGCTCGGGACAGGGGGCCTCCTACGAGCAGTACTTC	CASSSGQGASYEQYF
TRBV20-1	TRBD1	TRBJ2-4	-	TGCAGTGCAACGCCTCCCGGGACAGGGTGGGGGGACATTCAGTACTTC	CSATPPGTGWGDIQYF
TRBV5-6	-	TRBJ2-4	-	TGTGCCAGCAGCTCGGGGCCTTTTCAGTACTTC	CASSSGPFQYF
TRBV5-1	-	TRBJ2-5	-	TGCGCCAGCAGCTTGGCGGCTAGTCCCCAAGAGACCCAGTACTTC	CASSLAASPQETQYF
TRBV27	TRBD2	TRBJ2-1	many	TGTGCCAGCAGTTTATCGGTGGCCGGGAGGGACAATGAGCAGTTCTTC	CASSLSVAGRDNEQFF
TRBV30	TRBD1	TRBJ1-6	-	TGTGCCTGGAGCCTTGACAGGGGGCGTTCACCCCTCCACTTT	CAWSLDRGRSPLHF
TRBV27	-	TRBJ2-1	-	TGTGCCAGCACCCCCCAGTGGAGCTCCTACAATGAGCAGTTCTTC	CASTPQWSSYNEQFF
TRBV7-6	-	TRBJ2-6	many	TGTGCCAGCAGCTTAGAGACTGGGACCAACGTCCTGACTTTC	CASSLETGTNVLTF
TRBV7-6	-	TRBJ1-4	few	TGTGCCAGCAGCTTGCGCCCCGGGGCGACTAATGAAAAACTGTTTTTT	CASSLRPGATNEKLFF
TRBV29-1	-	TRBJ2-7	many	TGCAGCGTTCAGGACAGTTCCCTCGGGTACGAGCAGTACTTC	CSVQDSSLGYEQYF
TRBV7-2	TRBD1	TRBJ1-5	many	TGTGCCAGCAGCCAAGACAGGGCCATTAGCAATCAGCCCCAGCATTTT	CASSQDRAISNQPQHF
TRBV6-5	TRBD1	TRBJ2-7	many	TGTGCCAGCAGTTACTTCGGGACAGGAGCCTACGAGCAGTACTTC	CASSYFGTGAYEQYF
TRBV6-1	-	TRBJ2-5	-	TGTGCCAGCAGCCCCCTAAGACTAAGTTCCCAAGAGACCCAGTACTTC	CASSPLRLSSQETQYF
TRBV6-1	-	TRBJ2-7	few	TGTGCCAGCAGTGACTATACCTACGAGCAGTACTTC	CASSDYTYEQYF
TRBV6-2/TRBV6-3	-	TRBJ2-7	many	TGTGCCAGCAGTCATGGACGGTTGGAGCAGTACTTC	CASSHGRLEQYF
TRBV5-6	-	TRBJ1-5	few	TGTGCCAGCAGCTTGGCCGCAGGGAACAATCAGCCCCAGCATTTT	CASSLAAGNNQPQHF
TRBV15	TRBD2	TRBJ2-1	-	TGTGCCACCAGAGAGACTAGCGTCTTGGGAGAGCAGTTCTTC	CATRETSVLGEQFF
TRBV6-1	-	TRBJ1-2	few	TGTGCCAGCAGTCAACCGGCCGCCGGAGGCTACACCTTC	CASSQPAAGGYTF
TRBV10-2	-	TRBJ1-2	-	TGCGCCAGCAGTGGCGGCAGAGGCGGCTATGGCTACACCTTC	CASSGGRGGYGYTF
TRBV19	TRBD1	TRBJ1-5	-	TGTGCCAGTAGTATTCTGGGCAGGGGGCTGGATCAGCCCCAGCATTTT	CASSILGRGLDQPQHF
TRBV19	TRBD2	TRBJ2-3	-	TGTGCCAGTAGTACCCTAGGAGCGGGGACAGATACGCAGTATTTT	CASSTLGAGTDTQYF
TRBV7-9	-	TRBJ2-4	few	TGTGCCAGCAGCTTTAACAGACAAGGGGTGGCCAAAAACATTCAGTACTTC	CASSFNRQGVAKNIQYF
TRBV6-4	TRBD2	TRBJ2-5	many	TGTGCCAGCAGTGACTCGGGGACTAGCGGACAAGAGACCCAGTACTTC	CASSDSGTSGQETQYF
TRBV12-5	TRBD1	TRBJ1-1	-	TGTGCTAGTGGTTTGGTAACGTACAGGGGACGGAACACTGAAGCTTTCTTT	CASGLVTYRGRNTEAFF